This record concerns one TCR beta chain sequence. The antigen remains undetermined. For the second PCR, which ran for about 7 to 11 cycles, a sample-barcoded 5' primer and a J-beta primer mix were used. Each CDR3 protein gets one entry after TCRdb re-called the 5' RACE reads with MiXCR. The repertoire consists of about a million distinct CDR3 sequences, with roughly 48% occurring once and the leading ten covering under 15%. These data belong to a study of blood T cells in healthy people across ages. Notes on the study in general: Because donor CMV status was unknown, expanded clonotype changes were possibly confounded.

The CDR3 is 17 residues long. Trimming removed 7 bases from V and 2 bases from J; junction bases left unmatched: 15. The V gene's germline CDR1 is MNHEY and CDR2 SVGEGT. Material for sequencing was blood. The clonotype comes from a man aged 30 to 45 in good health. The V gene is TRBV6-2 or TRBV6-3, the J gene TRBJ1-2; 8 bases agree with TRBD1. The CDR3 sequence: CASTPGAWDRKNYGYTF. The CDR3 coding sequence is TGTGCCAGCACTCCTGGAGCCTGGGACAGGAAGAACTATGGCTACACCTTC.